Below, one T cell receptor (beta chain) is given with its context. Its specificity is unknown. At the survey level, the v3.0 immunoSEQ assay was run. Produced via immunoSEQ multiplex PCR; TCRdb's table is partial and in-frame only. The repertoire holds tens of thousands of clones, around nine tenths seen once, with around 4.7% in the top ten. This CDR3 region has 12 residues. Germline CDR1 KGHSH, CDR2 LQKENI. The ends were cut back, 2 bases at V and 6 bases at J, with 7 bases in the middle. This sample is part of a study of long-term antiretroviral therapy in people with HIV. Findings of the study overall: At every time point, clones expanded before ART dominated the repertoire. Drawn between the mid-2000s and the late 2010s, the blood was possibly obtained under older ART regimens.

This chain joins TRBV18 and TRBJ1-1; D gene uncertain. The sample in question was unsorted PBMCs, obtained 0.1 years before starting antiretroviral therapy. This clonotype was sampled from a woman in her fifties or sixties with HIV. The CDR3: CASSPSRSEAFF. The CDR3 DNA sequence: TGTGCCAGCTCACCAAGCAGATCTGAAGCTTTCTTT.